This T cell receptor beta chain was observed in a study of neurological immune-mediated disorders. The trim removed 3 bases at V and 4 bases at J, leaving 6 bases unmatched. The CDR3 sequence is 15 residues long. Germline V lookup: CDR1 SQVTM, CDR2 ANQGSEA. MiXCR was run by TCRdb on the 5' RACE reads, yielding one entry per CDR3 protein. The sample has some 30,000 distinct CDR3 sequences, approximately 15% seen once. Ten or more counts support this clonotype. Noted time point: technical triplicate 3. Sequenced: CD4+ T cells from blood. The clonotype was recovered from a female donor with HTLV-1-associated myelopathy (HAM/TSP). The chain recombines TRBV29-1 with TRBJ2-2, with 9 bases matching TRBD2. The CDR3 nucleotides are TGCAGCGTTGAGCGGGGGGGCCCGGGCACCGGGGAGCTGTTTTTT. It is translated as CSVERGGPGTGELFF.